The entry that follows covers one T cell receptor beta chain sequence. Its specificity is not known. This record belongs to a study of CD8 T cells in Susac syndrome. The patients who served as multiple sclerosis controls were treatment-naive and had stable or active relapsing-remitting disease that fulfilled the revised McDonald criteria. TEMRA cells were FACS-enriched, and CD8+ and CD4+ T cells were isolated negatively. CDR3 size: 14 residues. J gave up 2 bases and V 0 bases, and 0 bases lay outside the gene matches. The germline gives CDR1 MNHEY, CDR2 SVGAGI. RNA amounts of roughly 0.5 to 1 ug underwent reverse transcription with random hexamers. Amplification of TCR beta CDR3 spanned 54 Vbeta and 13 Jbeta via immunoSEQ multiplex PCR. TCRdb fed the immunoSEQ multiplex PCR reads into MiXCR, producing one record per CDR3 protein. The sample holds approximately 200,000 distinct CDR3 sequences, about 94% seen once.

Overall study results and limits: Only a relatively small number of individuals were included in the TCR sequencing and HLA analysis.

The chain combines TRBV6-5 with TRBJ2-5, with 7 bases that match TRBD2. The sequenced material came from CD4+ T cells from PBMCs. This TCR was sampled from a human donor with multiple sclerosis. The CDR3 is CASSYSLAQETQYF. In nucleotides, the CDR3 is TGTGCCAGCAGTTACTCACTAGCGCAAGAGACCCAGTACTTC.